These 10 T cell receptor beta chains share one sample of origin, sequenced in a study of shared clonotypes between healthy human individuals. Produced via immunoSEQ multiplex PCR; TCRdb's table is partial and in-frame only. This sample carries some 660,000 clones, about three quarters of them seen once, and the ten largest clones take 1.5% to 2%. The sample consisted of memory CD4+ T cells sorted from blood. Subset described: CD45RA-negative fraction. The origin of the receptors is a woman under 40 in good health.

V gene TRBV19 combines with J gene TRBJ2-7; D assignment may be TRBD1 or TRBD2 (5 bases each). This CDR3 contains 15 residues. V lost 4 bases and J 0 bases, leaving 13 bases between the germline ends. CDR1 and CDR2 from the germline V gene are LNHDA and SQIVND (reference sequence). CDR3 in DNA: TGTGCCAGTAGTACGAGAGGGGAGAGCTCCTACGAGCAGTACTTC. Protein: CASSTRGESSYEQYF.

The rearrangement links TRBV7-9 to TRBJ2-3, with D possibly matching TRBD2 (5 bases). Trimming left V 5 bases short and J 0 bases short, with 15 bases between. Germline assignment: CDR1 SEHNR and CDR2 FQNEAQ (reference sequence). The CDR3 extends over 16 amino acids. The CDR3 nucleotides are TGTGCCAGCAGCCGGGTAGCGCTAACTAGCACAGATACGCAGTATTTT. Translating gives CASSRVALTSTDTQYF.

The chain recombines TRBV28 with TRBJ1-1, with 7 bases fitting TRBD1. Germline V gene sequence: CDR1 MDHEN, CDR2 SYDVKM. This CDR3 region has 13 residues. Trimming removed 5 bases from V and 6 bases from J; junction bases left unmatched: 6. The CDR3 sequence is CASSIRGTAEAFF. CDR3 DNA: TGTGCCAGCAGTATCAGGGGGACGGCTGAAGCTTTCTTT. The entire variable domain, with the rest obtained from reference TRBV28 and TRBJ1-1, is as follows: DVKVTQSSRYLVKRTGEKVFLECVQDMDHENMFWYRQDPGLGLRLIYFSYDVKMKEKGDIPEGYSVSREKKERFSLILESASTNQTSMYLCASSIRGTAEAFFGQGTRLTVV.

V is TRBV29-1 and J is TRBJ1-2; possibly TRBD1 for D (6 bases). The CDR3 has 16 amino acids. Trimming cost V 4 bases and J 0 bases, with 18 bases left between them. From germline, CDR1 is SQVTM and CDR2 ANQGSEA. CDR3 sequence (DNA): TGCAGCGTTGCGGCCCCAGGGGATGGGGCTAACTATGGCTACACCTTC. This codes for CSVAAPGDGANYGYTF.

The V and J genes are TRBV2 and TRBJ2-7; 7 positions match TRBD2. V shed 6 bases, J shed 0 bases, and the junction held 2 bases outside the gene matches. CDR1 SNHLY and CDR2 FYNNEI come from the germline V gene. The CDR3 is 13 residues long. CDR3 bases: TGTGCCAGCAGGCGGGAGATCTCCTACGAGCAGTACTTC. Translating gives CASRREISYEQYF.

This clone was observed at least ten times. The genes are TRBV5-1 and TRBJ2-2; perhaps TRBD1 as D (5 bases). The ends were cut back, 5 bases at V and 1 base at J, with 12 bases in the middle. CDR1 SGHRS and CDR2 YFSETQ come from the germline V gene. This CDR3 region has 15 residues. CDR3 amino acids: CASRSTELNTGELFF. CDR3 DNA sequence: TGCGCCAGCAGATCGACAGAGCTGAACACCGGGGAGCTGTTTTTT. The whole variable domain, remainder taken from reference TRBV5-1 and TRBJ2-2, is KAGVTQTPRYLIKTRGQQVTLSCSPISGHRSVSWYQQTPGQGLQFLFEYFSETQRNKGNFPGRFSGRQFSNSRSEMNVSTLELGDSALYLCASRSTELNTGELFFGEGSRLTVL.

The chain couples TRBV5-1 to TRBJ1-1; 7 nucleotides agree with TRBD1. This CDR3 has 13 amino acids. The V gene end was trimmed by 5 bases and the J gene end by 3 bases; junction bases not matched to a gene: 4. Germline V gives CDR1 SGHRS, CDR2 YFSETQ. The CDR3 protein is CASRDRSYTEAFF. The CDR3 bases are TGCGCCAGCAGGGACAGGTCGTACACTGAAGCTTTCTTT.

V is TRBV21-1 and J is TRBJ1-5; TRBD1, the table's D call, lacks a check against the DNA. TRBV21-1 is annotated as a pseudogene. The CDR3 is made up of 15 amino acids. For the CDR3, the DNA is TGTGCCAGCAGCAATAGGACAGGGGTCAATCAGCCCCAGCATTTT. Amino acids: CASSNRTGVNQPQHF.

This clone was seen repeatedly, ten times or more. The V and J genes are TRBV7-7 and TRBJ2-7; 9 bases fit TRBD2. The V and J ends lost 1 base and 7 bases, in that order; junction bases with no gene match: 26. The CDR3 spans 21 residues. CDR1 SSHAT and CDR2 FNYEAQ come from the germline V gene (reference sequence). The CDR3 loop reads CASSLGSTLAGGLSADGEQYF. CDR3 bases: TGTGCCAGCAGCTTAGGGAGCACCTTGGCGGGAGGGCTTTCCGCAGACGGGGAGCAGTACTTC.

The rearrangement links TRBV11-2 to TRBJ2-2; TRBD2 aligns across 7 bases. Germline lookup yields CDR1 SGHAT and CDR2 FQNNGV. V was pared by 4 bases and J by 0 bases, with 5 bases of the junction left unmatched. CDR3 length: 16 amino acids. The CDR3 nucleotides are TGTGCCAGCAGCTCAGCGGGGTTGGCGAACACCGGGGAGCTGTTTTTT. Amino acids: CASSSAGLANTGELFF.